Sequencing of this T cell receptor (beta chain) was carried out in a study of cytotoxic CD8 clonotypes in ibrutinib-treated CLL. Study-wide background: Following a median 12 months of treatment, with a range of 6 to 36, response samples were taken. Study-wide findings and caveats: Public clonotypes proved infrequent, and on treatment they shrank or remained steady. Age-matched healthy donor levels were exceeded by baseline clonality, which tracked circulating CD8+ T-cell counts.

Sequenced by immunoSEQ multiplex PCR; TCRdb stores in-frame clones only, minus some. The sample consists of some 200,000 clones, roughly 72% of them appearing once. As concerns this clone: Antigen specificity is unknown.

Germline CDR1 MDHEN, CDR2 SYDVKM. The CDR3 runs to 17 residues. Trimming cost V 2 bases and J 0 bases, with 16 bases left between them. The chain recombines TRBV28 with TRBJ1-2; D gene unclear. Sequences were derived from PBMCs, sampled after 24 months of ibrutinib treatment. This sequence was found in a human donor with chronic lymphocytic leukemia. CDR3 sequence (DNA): TGTGCCAGCAGTTTAGTGGTCGGCTCACGATCTAACTATGGCTACACCTTC. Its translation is CASSLVVGSRSNYGYTF.